Listed below are T cell receptor beta chains from one sample, sequenced in a study of preoperative IRX-2 immunotherapy in early breast cancer. Here immunoSEQ multiplex PCR was the method, and the copy in TCRdb shows in-frame clones only, minus some. The table records 25,000 or so clones, around 87% of them present only once. The sample here was tumor tissue, taken after IRX-2 immunotherapy. The receptors here all came from a human donor with breast cancer. Both conserved end residues are part of each CDR3. A D gene is named only where the DNA matches it firmly. The listing skips clone size in some rows; elsewhere it reads once, few, many or a size class.

TRBV29-1	.	TRBD2	TRBJ2-2	CSVPREWGTGELFF	TGCAGCGTCCCGCGGGAGTGGGGCACCGGGGAGCTGTTTTTT
TRBV5-1	.	TRBD2	TRBJ2-7	CASSLAGIGLGGSRGYEQYF	TGCGCCAGCAGCTTGGCCGGAATAGGGTTGGGGGGGTCTCGAGGCTACGAGCAGTACTTC
TRBV4-1	once	.	TRBJ1-3	CASSQSWTADPGNTIYF	TGCGCCAGCAGCCAATCATGGACAGCTGATCCTGGAAACACCATATATTTT
TRBV29-1	once	.	TRBJ2-1	CSVERQDPWNEQFF	TGCAGCGTTGAGAGGCAGGACCCCTGGAATGAGCAGTTCTTC
TRBV7-2	.	.	TRBJ1-5	CASSFHGGQPQHF	TGTGCCAGCAGCTTTCATGGAGGTCAGCCCCAGCATTTT
TRBV6-1	.	TRBD2	TRBJ2-3	CASSEGTWRGGNTRQYF	TGTGCCAGCAGTGAAGGAACATGGCGGGGGGGCAATACTAGGCAGTATTTT
TRBV7-8	.	.	TRBJ1-5	CASSLSEMDQPQHF	TGTGCCAGCTCCCTTTCTGAAATGGATCAGCCCCAGCATTTT
TRBV5-4	.	TRBD1	TRBJ2-7	CASSPQQGYEQYF	TGTGCCAGCAGCCCCCAACAGGGGTACGAGCAGTACTTC
TRBV6-4	.	TRBD2	TRBJ2-1	CASSDSPSGGYNEQFF	TGTGCCAGCAGTGATTCGCCCAGCGGGGGGTACAATGAGCAGTTCTTC
TRBV7-8	once	TRBD1	TRBJ1-2	CASSENPHRGGIYGYTF	TGTGCCAGCAGCGAAAACCCCCACAGGGGCGGAATCTATGGCTACACCTTC
TRBV9	.	TRBD1	TRBJ2-7	CASSAGGGQGSREQYF	TGTGCCAGCAGCGCAGGGGGGGGACAGGGATCTCGCGAGCAGTACTTC
TRBV28	.	TRBD2	TRBJ2-3	CASSSPSAGEADTQYF	TGTGCCAGCAGTTCCCCCTCAGCGGGAGAGGCAGATACGCAGTATTTT
TRBV7-2	.	.	TRBJ1-2	CASSLSRGGYGYTF	TGTGCCAGCAGCTTATCCAGGGGTGGCTATGGCTACACCTTC
TRBV28	.	.	TRBJ1-4	CASSPGYKLFF	TGTGCCAGCAGTCCAGGATATAAACTGTTTTTT
TRBV19	.	.	TRBJ2-2	CASSPGMNTGELFF	TGTGCCAGTAGCCCGGGGATGAACACCGGGGAGCTGTTTTTT
TRBV5-6	.	TRBD1	TRBJ2-3	CASSSERTGGRTDTQYF	TGTGCCAGCAGCTCCGAACGGACAGGGGGCAGGACAGATACGCAGTATTTT
TRBV6-6	.	.	TRBJ2-3	CASSYQQVTLPDTQYF	TGTGCCAGCAGTTACCAACAGGTTACCCTCCCAGATACGCAGTATTTT
TRBV2	.	.	TRBJ2-1	CASSDLRGMSYNEQFF	TGTGCCAGCAGCGACCTAAGGGGGATGTCCTACAATGAGCAGTTCTTC
TRBV7-9	.	.	TRBJ1-3	CASSLGHRSGNTIYF	TGTGCCAGCAGCTTGGGGCATCGCTCTGGAAACACCATATATTTT
TRBV5-4	few	TRBD2	TRBJ2-1	CASSSFSGRPYNEQFF	TGTGCCAGCAGCTCCTTTAGCGGGAGGCCCTACAATGAGCAGTTCTTC
TRBV6-4	.	TRBD1	TRBJ1-2	CASRGTDYGYTF	TGTGCCAGCAGAGGGACAGACTATGGCTACACCTTC
TRBV19	.	.	TRBJ1-5	CASSIVPRRESNQPQHF	TGTGCCAGTAGTATAGTTCCCAGGAGAGAAAGCAATCAGCCCCAGCATTTT
TRBV19	.	TRBD2	TRBJ2-1	CASSIGSAGGYNEQFF	TGTGCCAGTAGTATAGGTTCAGCGGGAGGATACAATGAGCAGTTCTTC
TRBV5-1	once	.	TRBJ2-6	CASRRQDSSGANVLTF	TGCGCCAGCAGGAGACAGGACTCTTCTGGGGCCAACGTCCTGACTTTC
TRBV28	.	TRBD1	TRBJ2-7	CASSQGQLTYEQYF	TGTGCCAGCAGTCAGGGACAGCTTACCTACGAGCAGTACTTC
TRBV13	medium-sized	TRBD1	TRBJ1-1	CASSSIQGGNTEAFF	TGTGCCAGCAGCTCAATACAGGGGGGCAACACTGAAGCTTTCTTT
TRBV10-3	.	TRBD1	TRBJ2-1	CAISLGTGSNNEQFF	TGTGCCATCAGTCTCGGGACAGGGTCGAACAATGAGCAGTTCTTC
TRBV14	.	.	TRBJ2-2	CASSQGGGGTGELFF	TGTGCCAGCAGCCAAGGAGGAGGAGGTACCGGGGAGCTGTTTTTT
TRBV7-9	.	.	TRBJ2-2	CASSFDGSGELFF	TGTGCCAGCAGCTTTGATGGGTCCGGGGAGCTGTTTTTT
TRBV27	.	.	TRBJ1-2	CASSFHRDNYGYTF	TGTGCCAGCAGTTTCCACAGGGATAACTATGGCTACACCTTC
TRBV9	.	TRBD2	TRBJ2-3	CASSVATREADTQYF	TGTGCCAGCAGCGTAGCGACGCGGGAGGCAGATACGCAGTATTTT
TRBV2	.	.	TRBJ2-5	CASSERRETQYF	TGTGCCAGCAGTGAAAGGAGAGAGACCCAGTACTTC
TRBV19	.	TRBD2	TRBJ2-1	CASKPGLAGLSSYNEQFF	TGTGCCAGTAAGCCGGGACTAGCGGGGTTAAGCTCCTACAATGAGCAGTTCTTC
TRBV19	.	TRBD1	TRBJ2-7	CASSEPGQGPYEQYF	TGTGCCAGTAGTGAGCCGGGACAGGGGCCCTACGAGCAGTACTTC
TRBV19	.	TRBD2	TRBJ2-1	CASSIEAGTSHEQFF	TGTGCCAGTAGTATAGAAGCCGGGACTAGTCATGAGCAGTTCTTC
TRBV9	.	.	TRBJ2-2	CASSVKGATGELFF	TGTGCCAGCAGCGTAAAAGGGGCCACCGGGGAGCTGTTTTTT
TRBV2	.	TRBD2	TRBJ2-3	CASSPGLAYDTQYF	TGTGCCAGCAGCCCGGGACTAGCGTACGATACGCAGTATTTT
TRBV6-6	.	.	TRBJ1-1	CASSLPGVAEAFF	TGTGCCAGCAGTCTGCCGGGGGTCGCTGAAGCTTTCTTT
TRBV6-5	.	.	TRBJ1-4	CASSGSEARNEKLFF	TGTGCCAGCAGCGGATCGGAGGCCAGAAATGAAAAACTGTTTTTT
TRBV19	.	.	TRBJ2-2	CASSILQGKIGELFF	TGTGCCAGTAGTATTCTGCAGGGGAAGATCGGGGAGCTGTTTTTT